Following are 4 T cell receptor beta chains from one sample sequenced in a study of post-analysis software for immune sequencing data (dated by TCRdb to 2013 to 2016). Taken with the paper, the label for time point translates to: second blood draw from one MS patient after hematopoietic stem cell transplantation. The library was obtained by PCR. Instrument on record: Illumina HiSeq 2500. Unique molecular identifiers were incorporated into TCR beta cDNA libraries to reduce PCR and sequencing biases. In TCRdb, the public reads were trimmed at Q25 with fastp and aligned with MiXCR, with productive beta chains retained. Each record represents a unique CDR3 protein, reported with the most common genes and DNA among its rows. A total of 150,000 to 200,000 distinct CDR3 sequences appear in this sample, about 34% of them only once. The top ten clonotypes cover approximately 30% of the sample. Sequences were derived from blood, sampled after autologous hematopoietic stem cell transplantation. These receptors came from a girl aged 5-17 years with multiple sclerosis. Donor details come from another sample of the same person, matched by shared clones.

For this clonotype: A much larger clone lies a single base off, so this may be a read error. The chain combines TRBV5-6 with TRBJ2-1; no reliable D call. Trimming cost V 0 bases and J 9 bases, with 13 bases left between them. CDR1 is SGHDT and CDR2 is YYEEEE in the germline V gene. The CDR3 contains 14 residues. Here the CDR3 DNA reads TGTGCCAGCAGCTTGGTTGACCCTCGAGGTGAGCAGTTCTTC. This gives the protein CASSLVDPRGEQFF. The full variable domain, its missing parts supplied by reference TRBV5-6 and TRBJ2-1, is DAGVTQSPTHLIKTRGQQVTLRCSPKSGHDTVSWYQQALGQGPQFIFQYYEEEERQRGNFPDRFSGHQFPNYSSELNVNALLLGDSALYLCASSLVDPRGEQFFGPGTRLTVL.

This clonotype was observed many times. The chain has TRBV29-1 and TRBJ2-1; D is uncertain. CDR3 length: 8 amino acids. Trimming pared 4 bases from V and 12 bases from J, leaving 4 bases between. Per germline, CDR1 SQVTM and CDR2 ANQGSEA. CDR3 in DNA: TGCAGCGTTGTAGGGCAGTTCTTC. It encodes CSVVGQFF.

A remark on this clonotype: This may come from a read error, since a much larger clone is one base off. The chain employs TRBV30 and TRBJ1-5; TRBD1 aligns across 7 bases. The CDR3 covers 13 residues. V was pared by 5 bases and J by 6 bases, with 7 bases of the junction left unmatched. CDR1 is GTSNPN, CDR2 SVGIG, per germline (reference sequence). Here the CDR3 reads CAWVTGVGQPQHF. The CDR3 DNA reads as TGTGCCTGGGTAACAGGGGTAGGTCAGCCCCAGCATTTT.

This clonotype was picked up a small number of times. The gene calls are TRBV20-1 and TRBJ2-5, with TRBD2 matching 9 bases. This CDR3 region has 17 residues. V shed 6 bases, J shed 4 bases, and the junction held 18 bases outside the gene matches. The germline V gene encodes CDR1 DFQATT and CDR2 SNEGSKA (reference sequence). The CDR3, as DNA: TGCAGTGCCACCCCCCCTGGCGGGAGGGCCTTGTTAGAGACCCAGTACTTC. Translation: CSATPPGGRALLETQYF.